This TCR beta chain is from a study of blood T cell repertoires in COVID-19. Overall study: Acute and convalescent COVID-19 specimens originated in the United States, Italy and Spain.

In the authors' methods: Estimation of nucleated cell counts was performed using reference gene primer amplification. Repertoires were generated with immunoSEQ multiplex PCR, while TCRdb's copy carries only in-frame clones and drops some. The DNA gave D and trimming, while V, J and clone size come from that table. The sample has tens of thousands of clones, about 80% seen once. The TCR sequence derives from a man aged 45-60 years with active or convalescent COVID-19. Sequencing was carried out using peripheral blood.

CDR3 residues: CASSPLAGYPYEQYF. CDR3 nucleotides: TGTGCCAGCAGCCCTCTAGCGGGCTATCCCTACGAGCAGTACTTC. This chain uses TRBV11-2 with TRBJ2-7; 8 nucleotides align to TRBD2. The CDR3 totals 15 residues. Germline-derived CDR1 and CDR2 are SGHAT and FQNNGV. Trimming cost V 5 bases and J 2 bases; bases outside gene matches: 8.